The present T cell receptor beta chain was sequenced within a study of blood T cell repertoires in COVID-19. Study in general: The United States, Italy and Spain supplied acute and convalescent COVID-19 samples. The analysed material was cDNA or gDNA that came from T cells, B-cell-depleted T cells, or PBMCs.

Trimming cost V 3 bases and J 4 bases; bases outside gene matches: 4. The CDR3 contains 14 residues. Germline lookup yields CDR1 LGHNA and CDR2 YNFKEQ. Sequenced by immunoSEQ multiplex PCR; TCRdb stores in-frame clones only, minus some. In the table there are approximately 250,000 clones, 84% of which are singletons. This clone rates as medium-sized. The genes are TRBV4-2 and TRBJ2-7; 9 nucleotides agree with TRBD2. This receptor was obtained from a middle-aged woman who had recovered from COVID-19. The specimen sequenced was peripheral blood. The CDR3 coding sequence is TGTGCCAGCAGCCATTTAGCGGGGGAATACGAGCAGTACTTC. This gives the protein CASSHLAGEYEQYF.